The present TCR beta chain was sequenced within a study of blood T cells in healthy people across ages. Study-wide background: Roughly one uniquely barcoded beta molecule per two T cells was captured.

CDR1 and CDR2 (germline): SGDLS, YYNGEE. This CDR3 region has 14 residues. V shed 4 bases, J shed 4 bases, and the junction held 7 bases outside the gene matches. Primed by a sample-barcoded 5' primer and a J-beta primer mix, a second PCR proceeded for about 6 to 12 cycles. A single record per CDR3 protein comes from TCRdb applying MiXCR to the 5' RACE reads. The sample lists approximately 780,000 distinct CDR3 sequences; around 24% were seen once. The data also belong to a second study, concerning T cells of mothers and their children. That study adds: Second-PCR primer M1S introduced sample barcodes and 2-4 random nucleotides.

The chain links TRBV9 to TRBJ1-1; 7 bases are a match to TRBD1. This TCR derives from a boy between 5 and 17 years old in good health. Sequencing was done on a sample of blood. CDR3 DNA sequence: TGTGCCAGCAGCCCGCGACAGGGAGCCACTGAAGCTTTCTTT. It specifies CASSPRQGATEAFF.